The rows below give T cell receptor beta chains drawn from one sample of a study of OX40 agonist ivuxolimab in advanced cancers. The repertoire was sequenced with immunoSEQ multiplex PCR; TCRdb's copy has only in-frame clones and lacks some. The top ten clones hold 10% to 12% of a sample with 46,000 or so clones, approximately 86% of them seen once. This specimen was CD4+ or CD8+ T cells sorted from blood, taken in a trial of the OX40 agonist ivuxolimab. The origin of the receptors is an adult with an advanced solid tumor such as melanoma, head and neck, liver or kidney cancer. Each CDR3 is given with its conserved first and last residue. The D gene is left open where the match is weak.

V	J	D	CDR3
TRBV4-2	TRBJ2-7	NA	CASSPLVSSYEQYF
TRBV6-5	TRBJ1-1	NA	CASSTENTEAFF
TRBV27	TRBJ2-2	NA	CASGRTGELFF
TRBV7-2	TRBJ1-1	NA	CASSPRMNTEAFF
TRBV27	TRBJ2-3	TRBD2	CASSLWVAGGRLDTQYF
TRBV5-4	TRBJ2-3	NA	CASSSRQGTDTQYF
TRBV6-5	TRBJ2-3	NA	CASSLTLATDTQYF
TRBV28	TRBJ2-7	NA	CASSPWGGGADEQYF
TRBV27	TRBJ1-4	NA	CASRGGVEKLFF
TRBV4-1	TRBJ2-3	NA	CASSQVEGPDTQYF
TRBV6-5	TRBJ1-6	NA	CASSYSTGQHSPLHF
TRBV6-5	TRBJ2-7	TRBD1	CASSLQGGNYEQYF
TRBV10-2	TRBJ2-7	TRBD1	CASTQDRVLREQYF
TRBV4-2	TRBJ2-7	NA	CASSHPTTSYEQYF
TRBV4-1	TRBJ2-7	TRBD1	CASSPGQGSYEQYF
TRBV7-8	TRBJ1-4	NA	CASTNLRDDHEKLFF
TRBV27	TRBJ1-5	NA	CASGLGNHPQHF
TRBV9	TRBJ2-1	NA	CASSPSNEQFF
TRBV29-1	TRBJ2-1	NA	CSVVAGVNNEQFF